This TCR beta chain was retrieved from a study of blood T cells in healthy people across ages. Broader study findings: Diversity was higher, and naive CD4+ cells more numerous, in long-lived donors than in aged donors.

The individuals who served as donors were healthy Caucasians living in Russia, aged roughly 6 to 100. Every sample gave at least 5 micrograms of total RNA when it was extracted. For the second PCR, which ran for about 7 to 11 cycles, a sample-barcoded 5' primer and a J-beta primer mix were used. TCRdb analysed the 5' RACE reads with MiXCR anew, one entry per CDR3 protein. The sample carries around 970,000 distinct CDR3 sequences, about 51% recorded once. Notes on this clonotype: The antigen is not known.

Sequencing was performed on blood. The receptor was isolated from a woman aged 55-70 years in good health.

CDR3 protein: CATGLAVGEQYF. The CDR3 coding sequence is TGCGCCACGGGACTAGCAGTTGGCGAGCAGTACTTC. The chain is built from TRBV10-2 and TRBJ2-7; 9 positions agree with TRBD2. This CDR3 region has 12 residues. The V segment lost 10 bases and the J segment 6 bases; nucleotides outside the gene matches: 7. Germline CDR1 and CDR2: WSHSY and SAAADI.